Included here is one T cell receptor (beta chain) sequence, with context. Within the sample, other DNA sequences also encode this same CDR3. The data belong to a study of blood T cell repertoires in COVID-19. At the level of the study: Whether acute or convalescent, the COVID-19 samples came from the United States, Italy and Spain. PBMCs, B-cell-depleted T cells, or T cells provided the cDNA or gDNA that made up the material.

The V end was cut by 2 bases, the J end by 0 bases, with 9 bases between. Per the germline V gene, CDR1 is SGHDT and CDR2 is YYEEEE. The CDR3 covers 15 residues. As handled by the study authors: Reference gene primer amplification in the assay estimated nucleated cell counts. Generated by immunoSEQ multiplex PCR, the TCRdb table keeps only in-frame clones and is missing some. The V and J calls and clone size are taken from that table; D and trimming were inferred from the DNA. In the table there are 35,000 to 40,000 clones, approximately 80% of which are singletons. The genes are TRBV5-6 and TRBJ1-5; D not certain. The sequenced sample consisted of peripheral blood. This clonotype was sampled from a man between 70 and 80 years old with acute or convalescent COVID-19. CDR3 nucleotide sequence: TGTGCCAGCAGCTTACGGGGAAATAGCAATCAGCCCCAGCATTTT. Translated: CASSLRGNSNQPQHF. Drawing the rest from reference TRBV5-6 and TRBJ1-5, the complete variable domain is DAGVTQSPTHLIKTRGQQVTLRCSPKSGHDTVSWYQQALGQGPQFIFQYYEEEERQRGNFPDRFSGHQFPNYSSELNVNALLLGDSALYLCASSLRGNSNQPQHFGDGTRLSIL.